The rows below give T cell receptor beta chains drawn from one sample of a study of T cells in Graves' hyperthyroidism and ophthalmopathy. Each CDR3 protein gets one entry after TCRdb re-called the multiplex PCR reads with MiXCR. The sample carries 250,000 to 300,000 distinct CDR3 sequences, roughly 15% recorded once. Material for sequencing was blood. These receptors were taken from a woman in her thirties with Graves' hyperthyroidism that later progressed to Graves' ophthalmopathy. CDR3s include the opening cysteine and the closing phenylalanine or tryptophan. Each record gives: clone size, J gene, V gene, D gene, CDR3 protein, CDR3 DNA. The D gene is left open where the match is weak. Some rows mark clone size as missing; the rest say once, few, many or name a class of expanded clone.

>many|TRBJ1-2|TRBV7-2|TRBD1
CASSFYDRGQRYGYTF
TGTGCCAGCAGCTTTTACGACAGGGGGCAGCGCTATGGCTACACCTTC
>-|TRBJ2-2|TRBV29-1|-
CSVDKNTGELFF
TGCAGCGTCGACAAGAACACCGGGGAGCTGTTTTTT
>many|TRBJ2-3|TRBV29-1|TRBD2
CSAYSGTRAQYF
TGCAGCGCGTACTCCGGGACTAGGGCGCAGTATTTT
>-|TRBJ2-1|TRBV15|-
CATSRDPGNEQFF
TGTGCCACCAGCAGAGATCCGGGCAATGAGCAGTTCTTC
>many|TRBJ2-3|TRBV11-2|-
CASSSTGGGEADTQYF
TGTGCCAGCAGCTCAACTGGCGGAGGCGAGGCAGATACGCAGTATTTT
>many|TRBJ2-5|TRBV20-1|TRBD2
CSGLGTSTQYQETQYF
TGCAGTGGGCTCGGGACTAGCACACAGTACCAAGAGACCCAGTACTTC
>many|TRBJ2-7|TRBV20-1|TRBD1
CSAEKGAANEQYF
TGCAGTGCTGAAAAGGGGGCAGCCAACGAGCAGTACTTC
>many|TRBJ2-4|TRBV12-3/TRBV12-4|-
CASSPRPLAKNIQYF
TGTGCCAGCAGCCCTCGACCACTAGCCAAAAACATTCAGTACTTC
>-|TRBJ1-4|TRBV5-6|TRBD1
CASSTPLRGLSEKLFF
TGTGCCAGCAGCACCCCGCTCAGGGGGCTTAGTGAAAAACTGTTTTTT
>many|TRBJ2-5|TRBV5-6|-
CASSLFETQYF
TGTGCCAGCAGCTTGTTTGAGACCCAGTACTTC
>many|TRBJ2-5|TRBV20-1|-
CSAEYQGTGETQYF
TGCAGTGCTGAGTACCAGGGAACAGGAGAGACCCAGTACTTC
>many|TRBJ1-1|TRBV7-9|-
CASSLLLYPEAFF
TGTGCCAGCAGCTTACTGTTGTACCCCGAAGCTTTCTTT
>many|TRBJ2-2|TRBV7-9|-
CASSFQGTNTGELFF
TGTGCCAGCAGCTTCCAGGGTACGAACACCGGGGAGCTGTTTTTT
>many|TRBJ2-3|TRBV30|-
CAWRGSTDTQYF
TGTGCCTGGAGGGGAAGCACAGATACGCAGTATTTT
>many|TRBJ2-3|TRBV27|-
CASSPSGGEITDTQYF
TGTGCCAGCAGCCCCTCAGGCGGAGAGATCACAGATACGCAGTATTTT
>many|TRBJ2-2|TRBV27|-
CASSLGQGTGELFF
TGTGCCAGCAGTTTGGGTCAGGGCACCGGGGAGCTGTTTTTT
>many|TRBJ2-7|TRBV6-1|-
CASTRGAAYEQYF
TGTGCCAGCACCCGGGGGGCGGCCTACGAGCAGTACTTC
>few|TRBJ2-7|TRBV6-1|-
CASSLGHPYEQYF
TGTGCCAGCAGCCTCGGACACCCCTACGAGCAGTACTTC
>-|TRBJ2-2|TRBV19|-
CASRRGPNTGELFF
TGTGCCAGTAGGCGAGGCCCAAACACCGGGGAGCTGTTTTTT
>many|TRBJ2-1|TRBV24-1|-
CATSDLHFAGTDEQFF
TGTGCCACCAGTGATTTGCATTTTGCGGGTACAGATGAGCAGTTCTTC
>-|TRBJ2-3|TRBV5-1|TRBD2
CASTKGLGTDTQYF
TGCGCCAGCACGAAAGGACTAGGTACAGATACGCAGTATTTT
>many|TRBJ2-1|TRBV18|-
CASSPPGQSYNEQFF
TGTGCCAGCTCACCCCCGGGACAATCCTACAATGAGCAGTTCTTC
>-|TRBJ2-5|TRBV7-2|-
CASSLDVSGTQYF
TGTGCCAGCAGCTTAGATGTAAGCGGGACCCAGTACTTC
>few|TRBJ2-1|TRBV20-1|TRBD2
CSAREGTSGSVYNEQFF
TGCAGTGCTAGAGAGGGGACTAGCGGGAGTGTCTACAATGAGCAGTTCTTC
>many|TRBJ2-1|TRBV5-1|TRBD1
CASSLGQGARVEQFF
TGCGCCAGCAGCTTGGGACAGGGGGCGCGGGTTGAGCAGTTCTTC
>-|TRBJ2-1|TRBV11-2|-
CASSFFERNEQFF
TGTGCCAGCAGCTTTTTCGAGCGCAATGAGCAGTTCTTC
>few|TRBJ1-3|TRBV13|TRBD1
CASSQRPGGGNTIYF
TGTGCCAGCAGCCAACGACCAGGGGGAGGAAACACCATATATTTT
>many|TRBJ2-7|TRBV19|-
CASSLDRETPYEQYF
TGTGCCAGTAGTCTCGACCGTGAAACCCCTTACGAGCAGTACTTC
>many|TRBJ2-2|TRBV6-2/TRBV6-3|-
CASSYAIGELFF
TGTGCCAGCAGTTATGCCATCGGGGAGCTGTTTTTT
>many|TRBJ2-2|TRBV28|-
CASSFKSPGELFF
TGTGCCAGCAGTTTTAAGTCCCCCGGGGAGCTGTTTTTT
>many|TRBJ2-7|TRBV7-2|TRBD2
CASSLDGTSGRKYEQYF
TGTGCCAGCAGCTTAGATGGGACTAGCGGGAGAAAATACGAGCAGTACTTC
>-|TRBJ2-5|TRBV5-6|-
CASSSPGEARETQYF
TGTGCCAGCAGCTCCCCGGGTGAAGCGAGAGAGACCCAGTACTTC
>many|TRBJ2-3|TRBV7-2|-
CASSLGTTTHTQYF
TGTGCCAGCAGCTTAGGTACAACCACTCATACGCAGTATTTT
>few|TRBJ1-3|TRBV30|TRBD1
CAWSVLGDRVYGNTIYF
TGTGCCTGGAGTGTACTAGGGGACAGGGTTTATGGAAACACCATATATTTT
>many|TRBJ1-4|TRBV18|-
CASSPKRTDNEKLFF
TGTGCCAGCTCACCGAAACGAACGGATAATGAAAAACTGTTTTTT
>many|TRBJ2-1|TRBV28|TRBD1
CASRENRDRGDGEQFF
TGTGCCAGCAGGGAAAACCGGGACAGGGGTGATGGTGAGCAGTTCTTC
>many|TRBJ2-3|TRBV20-1|-
CSARDVAPDTQYF
TGCAGTGCTAGAGATGTAGCCCCAGATACGCAGTATTTT